Listed below are T cell receptor beta chains from one sample, sequenced in a study of esophageal squamous cell carcinoma under preoperative chemotherapy. TCRdb re-called the PCR reads with MiXCR, one entry per CDR3 protein. The top ten hold approximately 12% of the sample, which has about 30,000 distinct CDR3 sequences, less than 55% seen once. The specimen was collected from a patient given preoperative chemotherapy. Every receptor here comes from a human donor with esophageal squamous cell carcinoma. The donor label of this sample is uncertain. Both conserved end residues are part of each CDR3. The D gene is left open where the match is weak. Some rows mark clone size as missing; the rest say once, few, many or name a class of expanded clone.

clone size	CDR3 length	J gene	V gene	D gene	CDR3 protein	CDR3 DNA
NA	17	TRBJ1-3	TRBV11-2	NA	CASSKRQSVGLGNTIYF	TGTGCCAGCAGCAAAAGACAGTCCGTAGGCTTGGGAAACACCATATATTTT
medium-sized	14	TRBJ2-3	TRBV6-1	NA	CASSEGTVTDTQYF	TGTGCCAGCAGTGAAGGGACAGTCACAGATACGCAGTATTTT
many	12	TRBJ2-2	TRBV6-2/TRBV6-3	NA	CASSSPPRELFF	TGTGCCAGCAGTTCACCCCCCCGGGAGCTGTTTTTT
NA	16	TRBJ2-1	TRBV7-8	NA	CASKGRTCANYKELFF	TGTGCCAGCAAAGGAAGGACTTGCGCGAACTACAAGGAGCTGTTCTTC
NA	14	TRBJ1-1	TRBV5-1	NA	CASSLAGGASEAFF	TGCGCCAGCAGCTTGGCCGGGGGAGCCAGTGAAGCTTTCTTT
many	14	TRBJ2-7	TRBV6-1	TRBD1	CASSQAGTDYEQYF	TGTGCCAGCAGCCAAGCCGGGACAGACTACGAGCAGTACTTC
once	14	TRBJ2-3	TRBV7-3	NA	CAGSPGRVPETQYF	TGTGCGGGCAGCCCCGGGCGGGTCCCAGAGACCCAGTATTTT
NA	13	TRBJ2-5	TRBV11-2	NA	CASSFEARETQYF	TGTGCCAGCAGCTTTGAGGCTCGAGAGACCCAGTACTTC
NA	13	TRBJ2-3	TRBV6-2/TRBV6-3	TRBD2	CASRGLASDTQYF	TGTGCCAGCAGGGGACTAGCGTCAGATACGCAGTATTTT
NA	13	TRBJ1-6	TRBV11-3	NA	CASSLRVSSPLHF	TGTGCCAGCAGCCTCAGGGTTAGTTCACCCCTCCACTTT
NA	17	TRBJ2-3	TRBV7-8	TRBD1	CASSVHPQDWSTGEQYF	TGTGCCAGCAGCGTACATCCGCAGGATTGGAGCACAGGGGAGCAGTATTTT
once	16	TRBJ2-1	TRBV12-3/TRBV12-4	NA	CASSLGPAGPYNELFF	TGTGCCAGCAGTTTAGGACCCGCTGGGCCCTACAATGAGCTGTTTTTC
NA	15	TRBJ2-1	TRBV7-9	NA	CASSLESVSNDEQFF	TGTGCCAGCAGCTTAGAGTCGGTAAGCAACGATGAGCAGTTCTTC
NA	14	TRBJ2-4	TRBV5-3	TRBD2	CRVAGGRAKNTQYF	TGCCGAGTTGCGGGGGGACGAGCCAAAAACACGCAGTACTTC
NA	15	TRBJ2-5	TRBV24-1	TRBD2	CATSTRLVGGETQYF	TGTGCCACCAGTACCAGACTTGTCGGGGGGGAGACCCAGTACTTC
NA	13	TRBJ2-1	TRBV5-1	NA	CASYLKRDSEQFF	TGCGCCAGCTATTTAAAGCGGGACAGTGAGCAGTTCTTC
medium-sized	16	TRBJ2-1	TRBV6-6	TRBD2	CASSGVAGVSYNEQFF	TGTGCCAGCAGCGGGGTAGCGGGTGTGTCCTACAATGAGCAGTTCTTC
NA	16	TRBJ2-4	TRBV11-3	TRBD1	CASGPGGERAKNTQYF	TGTGCCAGCGGCCCAGGGGGAGAGCGTGCCAAAAACACTCAGTACTTC
many	13	TRBJ1-1	TRBV12-3/TRBV12-4	NA	CASSSTGSTEAFF	TGTGCCAGCAGTTCGACAGGTAGCACTGAAGCTTTCTTT
many	14	TRBJ1-4	TRBV11-3	TRBD1	CASSSTGEGEKLFF	TGTGCCAGCAGCTCGACAGGGGAGGGTGAAAAACTGTTTTTT
NA	19	TRBJ2-4	TRBV7-6	TRBD2	CASSLDPAIGGGDQDIQYF	TGTGCCAGCAGCTTGGATCCGGCCATCGGGGGGGGTGACCAAGACATCCAGTACTTC
many	14	TRBJ2-7	TRBV6-1	TRBD2	CASSPGTSGLEQYF	TGTGCCAGCAGCCCCGGGACTAGCGGGCTGGAGCAGTACTTC
NA	15	TRBJ2-7	TRBV4-1	NA	CASSQAWTDTYEQYF	TGCGCCAGCAGCCAAGCTTGGACAGATACCTACGAGCAGTACTTC
NA	14	TRBJ2-5	TRBV7-2	NA	CASRGGRDQNTQYF	TGTGCGAGCCGCGGGGGCCGTGACCAAAACACCCAGTACTTC
NA	13	TRBJ1-2	TRBV15	NA	CATSGVNGYGYTF	TGTGCCACCTCGGGGGTTAATGGTTATGGCTACACCTTC
medium-sized	15	TRBJ2-7	TRBV11-2	TRBD2	CASSFGAAGSYEQYF	TGTGCCAGCAGCTTCGGGGCAGCGGGATCCTACGAGCAGTACTTC
few	16	TRBJ2-7	TRBV7-8	NA	CASSLVPTIFLDEQYF	TGTGCCAGCAGCTTAGTCCCGACTATTTTCCTGGACGAGCAGTACTTC
NA	14	TRBJ2-1	TRBV6-4	NA	CASSESSEHNEQFF	TGTGCCAGCAGTGAGTCTTCGGAACACAATGAGCAGTTCTTC
many	13	TRBJ2-1	TRBV7-6	NA	CASSLVQYNEQFF	TGTGCCAGCAGCTTAGTCCAGTACAATGAGCAGTTCTTC
NA	19	TRBJ2-4	TRBV7-9	TRBD1	CASSARRDRGRAATDTQYF	TGTGCCAGCAGCGCCCGCCGCGACAGGGGGCGGGCAGCCACAGACACGCAGTACTTC
many	14	TRBJ2-3	TRBV6-1	NA	CASSPGQDTDTQYF	TGTGCCAGCAGCCCCGGGCAGGACACAGATACGCAGTATTTT